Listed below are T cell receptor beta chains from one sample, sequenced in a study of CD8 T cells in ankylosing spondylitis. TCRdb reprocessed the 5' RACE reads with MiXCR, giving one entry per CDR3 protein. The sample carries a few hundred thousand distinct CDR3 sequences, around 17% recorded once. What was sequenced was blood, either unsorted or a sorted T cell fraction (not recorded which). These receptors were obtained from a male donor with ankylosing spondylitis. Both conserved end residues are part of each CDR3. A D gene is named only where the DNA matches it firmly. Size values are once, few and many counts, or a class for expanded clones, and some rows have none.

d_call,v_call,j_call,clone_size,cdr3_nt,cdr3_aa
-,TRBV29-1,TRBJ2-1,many,TGCAGCGTTGAACGCCAAGATCTCTACAATGAGCAGTTCTTC,CSVERQDLYNEQFF
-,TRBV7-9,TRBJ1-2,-,TGTGCCAGCAGCTTTGAACAGTTCTATGGCTACACCTTC,CASSFEQFYGYTF
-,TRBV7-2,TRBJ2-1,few,TGTGCGTCGGCTGGAGGGAGCAGTGGCGATGAGCAGTTCTTC,CASAGGSSGDEQFF
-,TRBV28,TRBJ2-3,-,TGTGCCAGCAGTCCTCCGGGTAGCGTGACAGATACGCAGTATTTT,CASSPPGSVTDTQYF
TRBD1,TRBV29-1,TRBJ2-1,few,TGCAGCGGGACGGGACAGGGTGGGGTGAATGAGCAGTTCTTC,CSGTGQGGVNEQFF
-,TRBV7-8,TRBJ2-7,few,TGTGCCAGCAGCTTACAGTCCAGCTCCTACGAGCAGTACTTC,CASSLQSSSYEQYF
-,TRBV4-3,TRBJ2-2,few,TGCGCCAGCAGCCAAGATCCGAACACCGGGGAGCTGTTTTTT,CASSQDPNTGELFF
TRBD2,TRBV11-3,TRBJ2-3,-,TGTGCCAGCCGGTACGGGGGGATGGGGGAGCAGTATTTT,CASRYGGMGEQYF
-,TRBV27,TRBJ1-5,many,TGTGCCAGCAGTTTACGGGGGAGCAATCAGCCCCAGCATTTT,CASSLRGSNQPQHF
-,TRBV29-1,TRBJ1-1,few,TGCAGCGTTGAGGGCAGGGCCACTGAAGCTTTCTTT,CSVEGRATEAFF
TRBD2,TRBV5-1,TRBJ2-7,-,TGCGCCAGCAGCTTGGTGTCTAGCGGGAGCTACGAGCAGTACTTC,CASSLVSSGSYEQYF
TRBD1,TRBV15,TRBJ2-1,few,TGTGCCACCAGCACCGGGACAGGGATCGGAAATGAGCAGTTCTTC,CATSTGTGIGNEQFF
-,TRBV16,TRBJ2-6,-,TGTGCCAGCAGCCAGGGTAGGCTCTCTGGGGCCAACGTCCTGACTTTC,CASSQGRLSGANVLTF
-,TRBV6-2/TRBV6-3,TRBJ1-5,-,TGTGCCAGCAGTTACTCGATCGCAGCGGGGCAACCCCAGCATTTT,CASSYSIAAGQPQHF
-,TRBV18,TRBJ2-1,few,TGTGCCAGCTCACCACCCCTCCCCGACAGGTCCTTTTTCAATGAGCAGTTCTTC,CASSPPLPDRSFFNEQFF
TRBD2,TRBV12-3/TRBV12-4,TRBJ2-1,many,TGTGCCAGCAGCCAACTAGCGGGGCCTCCGAGCTCCTACAATGAGCAGTTCTTC,CASSQLAGPPSSYNEQFF
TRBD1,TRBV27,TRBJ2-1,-,TGTGCCACCCAGACAACGGGACAGGGCTATGAGCAGTTCTTC,CATQTTGQGYEQFF
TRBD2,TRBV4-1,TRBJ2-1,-,TGCGCCAGCAGCCGGGAGGGGAGCAATGAGCAGTTCTTC,CASSREGSNEQFF
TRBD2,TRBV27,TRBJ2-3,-,TGTGCCAGTCACCGACTAGCGGGGGGAGAAGATACGCAGTATTTT,CASHRLAGGEDTQYF
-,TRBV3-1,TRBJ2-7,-,TGTGCCAGCAGCCAAGAATCCTATTTCTACGAGCAGTACTTC,CASSQESYFYEQYF
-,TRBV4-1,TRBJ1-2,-,TGCGCCAGCAGCCAAGATCCGGGCGACAACTATGGCTACACCTTC,CASSQDPGDNYGYTF
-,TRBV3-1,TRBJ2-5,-,TGTGCCAGCAGCCAAGTACCCATGGGACAAGAGACCCAGTACTTC,CASSQVPMGQETQYF
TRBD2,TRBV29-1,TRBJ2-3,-,TGCAGCGCTAGCGGGGTGAGCACAGATACGCAGTATTTT,CSASGVSTDTQYF
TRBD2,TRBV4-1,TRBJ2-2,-,TGCGCCAGCAGCCAAGGGGAGCTAGCGGGAGACACCGGGGAGCTGTTTTTT,CASSQGELAGDTGELFF
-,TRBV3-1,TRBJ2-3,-,TGTGCCAGCAGCCCTGAGACTAGAACAGATACGCAGTATTTT,CASSPETRTDTQYF
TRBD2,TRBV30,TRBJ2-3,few,TGTGCCTGCTCTGAGGGACTAGCGACCACAGATACGCAGTATTTT,CACSEGLATTDTQYF
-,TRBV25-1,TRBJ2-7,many,TGTGCCAGCAGTGAATCGGGGAGCTCCTACGAGCAGTACTTC,CASSESGSSYEQYF
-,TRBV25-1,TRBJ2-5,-,TGTGCCAGCAGTGAATTAACGGGCGAAGAGACCCAGTACTTC,CASSELTGEETQYF
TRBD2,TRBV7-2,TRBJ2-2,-,TGTGCCAGCAGCTTAACCATAGCGGGAGCGACCGGGGAGCTGTTTTTT,CASSLTIAGATGELFF
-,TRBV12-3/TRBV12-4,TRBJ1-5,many,TGTGCCAGCAGTCCCGACAGCAATCAGCCCCAGCATTTT,CASSPDSNQPQHF
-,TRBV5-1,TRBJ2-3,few,TGCGCCAGCAGCTTGGATGGAGGGGTTATTACAGATACGCAGTATTTT,CASSLDGGVITDTQYF
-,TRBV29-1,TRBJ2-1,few,TGCAGCGTTAAACCAGCTAGCGAGTTTGGTGAGCAGTTCTTC,CSVKPASEFGEQFF
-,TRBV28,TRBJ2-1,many,TGTGCCAGCAGTTTGCCCCTAGAGTATGAGCAGTTCTTC,CASSLPLEYEQFF
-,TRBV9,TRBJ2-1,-,TGTGCCAGCAGCGTTCTTGAGGGGGGAAATGAGCAGTTCTTC,CASSVLEGGNEQFF
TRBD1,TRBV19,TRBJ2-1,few,TGTGCCAGTAGTACGGACCGGGACAGGGGCCGAAAGACTTACAATGAGCAGTTCTTC,CASSTDRDRGRKTYNEQFF
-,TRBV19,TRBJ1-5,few,TGTGCCAGCCACACTACCGGGACTTATAGCAATCAGCCCCAGCATTTT,CASHTTGTYSNQPQHF
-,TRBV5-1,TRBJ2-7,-,TGCGCCAGCACCAACAGTTACTACGAGCAGTACTTC,CASTNSYYEQYF
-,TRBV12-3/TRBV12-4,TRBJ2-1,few,TGTGCCAGCAGTCACCTAGAGGGGGTTGGGGGGCAGTTCTTC,CASSHLEGVGGQFF
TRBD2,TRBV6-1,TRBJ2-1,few,TGTGCCAGCAGTCGCGGGACTAGCGAGTACAATGAGCAGTTCTTC,CASSRGTSEYNEQFF